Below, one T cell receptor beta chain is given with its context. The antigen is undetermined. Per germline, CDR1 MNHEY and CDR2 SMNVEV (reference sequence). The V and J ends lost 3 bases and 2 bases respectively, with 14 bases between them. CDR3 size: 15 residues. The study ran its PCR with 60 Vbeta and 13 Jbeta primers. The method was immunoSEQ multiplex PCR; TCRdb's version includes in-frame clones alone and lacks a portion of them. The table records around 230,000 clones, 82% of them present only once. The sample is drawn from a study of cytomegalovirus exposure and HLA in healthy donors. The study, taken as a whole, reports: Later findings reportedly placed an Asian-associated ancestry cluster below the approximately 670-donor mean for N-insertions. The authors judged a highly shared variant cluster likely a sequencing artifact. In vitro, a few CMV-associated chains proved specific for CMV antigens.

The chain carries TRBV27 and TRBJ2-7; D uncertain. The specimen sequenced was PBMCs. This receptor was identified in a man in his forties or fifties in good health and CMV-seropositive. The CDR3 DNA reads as TGTGCCAGCAGTTTGAAGTACGGAGTTACCTACGAGCAGTACTTC. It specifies CASSLKYGVTYEQYF.